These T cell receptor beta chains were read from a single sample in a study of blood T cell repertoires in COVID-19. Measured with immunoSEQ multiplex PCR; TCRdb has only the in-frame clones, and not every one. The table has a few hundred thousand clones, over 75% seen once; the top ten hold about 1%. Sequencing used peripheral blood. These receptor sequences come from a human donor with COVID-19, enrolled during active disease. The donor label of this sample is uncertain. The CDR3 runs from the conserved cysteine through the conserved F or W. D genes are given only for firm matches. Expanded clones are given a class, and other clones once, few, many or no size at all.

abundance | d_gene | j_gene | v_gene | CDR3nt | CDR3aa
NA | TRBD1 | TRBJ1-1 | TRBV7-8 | TGTGCCAGCAGCCGGACAGGGACCACTGAAGCTTTCTTT | CASSRTGTTEAFF
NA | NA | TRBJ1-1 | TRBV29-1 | TGCAGCGTTGGAGGAAGGACTCACCGGAACACTGAAGCTTTCTTT | CSVGGRTHRNTEAFF
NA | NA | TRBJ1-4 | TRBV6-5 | TGTGCCAGCAGGGCGGCTCAGGACTATAATGAAAAACTGTTTTTT | CASRAAQDYNEKLFF
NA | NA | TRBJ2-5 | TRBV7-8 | TGTGCCAGCAGCTTAGCCCTAAGGTGGGGGGGCGCGGACCAAGAGACCCAGTACTTC | CASSLALRWGGADQETQYF
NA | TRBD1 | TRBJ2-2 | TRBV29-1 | TGCAGCGTTGGACAGGGATACACCGGGGAGCTGTTTTTT | CSVGQGYTGELFF
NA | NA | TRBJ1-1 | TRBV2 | TGTGCCGGTGCGAGGGAGTTGAGGACTGAAGCTTTCTTT | CAGARELRTEAFF
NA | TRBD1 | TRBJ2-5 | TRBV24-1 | TGTGCCACCAGTGAGCGGACAGGGGGCGGGTTAGAGACCCAGTACTTC | CATSERTGGGLETQYF
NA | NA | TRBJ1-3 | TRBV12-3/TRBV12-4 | TGTGCCAGCAGCTCCCGGGTTGGAAACACCATATATTTT | CASSSRVGNTIYF
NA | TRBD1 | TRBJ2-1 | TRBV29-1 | TGCAGCGTTGAAGACCGGGACAGTAAGTTCTTC | CSVEDRDSKFF
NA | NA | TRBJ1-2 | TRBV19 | TGTGCCAGTAGTATCAGACAGACTGATGGCTACACCTTC | CASSIRQTDGYTF
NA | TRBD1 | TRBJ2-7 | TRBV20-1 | TGCAGTGCTAGTGAATTTCGACAGGGGAAGTGGAACGAGCAGTACTTC | CSASEFRQGKWNEQYF
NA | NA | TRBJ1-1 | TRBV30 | TGTGCCTGGAGGGACACCGAGAACACTGAAGCTTTCTTT | CAWRDTENTEAFF
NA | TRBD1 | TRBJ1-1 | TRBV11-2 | TGTGCCAGCAGCTTCAGGGGGGAGGCTTTCTTT | CASSFRGEAFF
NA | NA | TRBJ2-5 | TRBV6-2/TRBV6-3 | TGTGCCAGCAGTCGGAAGGGCGGACTCCAAGAGACCCAGTACTTC | CASSRKGGLQETQYF
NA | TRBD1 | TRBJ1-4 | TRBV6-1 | TGTGCCAGCAGCCTTGGACAGGTTGGTGAAAAACTGTTTTTT | CASSLGQVGEKLFF
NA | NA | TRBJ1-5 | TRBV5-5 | TGTGCCAGCAGCCCGCGAGGGGAGGTTGAGGCGAAGCCCCAGCATTTT | CASSPRGEVEAKPQHF
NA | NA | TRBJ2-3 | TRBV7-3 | TGTGCCAGCAGTCCAGGGGCCCCCAGCACAGATACGCAGTATTTT | CASSPGAPSTDTQYF
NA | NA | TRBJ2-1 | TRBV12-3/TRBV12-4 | TGTGCCAGCGGCCCTGTTTATGAGCAGTTCTTC | CASGPVYEQFF
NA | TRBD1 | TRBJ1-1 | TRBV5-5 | TGTGCCAGCAGCTTGGGGACAGGGACGAACACTGAAGCTTTCTTT | CASSLGTGTNTEAFF
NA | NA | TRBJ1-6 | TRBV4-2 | TGTGCCAGCAGCCGAACCGCCGGGACTGAGCAAAATCCCCTCCACTTT | CASSRTAGTEQNPLHF
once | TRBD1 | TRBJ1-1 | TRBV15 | TGTGCCACCAGCAGAGATACTCAACAGGGGTCAGAAGCTTTCTTT | CATSRDTQQGSEAFF
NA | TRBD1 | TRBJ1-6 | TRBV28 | TGTGCCAGCAAATTGGTGACAGGGGGCGGTAATTCACCCCTCCACTTT | CASKLVTGGGNSPLHF
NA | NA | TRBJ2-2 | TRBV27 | TGTGCCAGCAGTTTATCAGTGGTAGCGGTTGCCGGGGAGCTGTTTTTT | CASSLSVVAVAGELFF
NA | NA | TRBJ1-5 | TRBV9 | TGTGCCAGCAGCCCTACAGGTTATAGCAATCAGCCCCAGCATTTT | CASSPTGYSNQPQHF
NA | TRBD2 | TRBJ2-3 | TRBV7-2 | TGTGCCAGCAGCACGGGAGCGGGAGCCACAGATACGCAGTATTTT | CASSTGAGATDTQYF
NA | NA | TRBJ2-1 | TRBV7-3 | TGTGCCAGCAGCCCGGACAGCCAAAATGAGCAGTTCTTC | CASSPDSQNEQFF
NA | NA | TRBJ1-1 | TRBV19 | TGTGCCAGCGGTAAACAGGGGAACACTGAAGCTTTCTTT | CASGKQGNTEAFF
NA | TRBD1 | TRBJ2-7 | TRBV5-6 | TGTGCCAGCAGCTTTGGACCGGGACAGGGATCCTACGAGCAGTACTTC | CASSFGPGQGSYEQYF
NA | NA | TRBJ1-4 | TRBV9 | TGTGCCAGCAGCGTATCCCAGGGTAATGAAAAACTGTTTTTT | CASSVSQGNEKLFF
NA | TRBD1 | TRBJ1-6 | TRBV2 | TGTGCCAGCAGTGAGGTTGGGGGACAGGGAGCCTCACCCCTCCACTTT | CASSEVGGQGASPLHF
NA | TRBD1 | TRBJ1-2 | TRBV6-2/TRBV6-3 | TGTGCCAGCGGCCGGACAGGGAGGACGGAGGGCTACACCTTC | CASGRTGRTEGYTF
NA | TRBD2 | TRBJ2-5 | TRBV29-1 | TGCAGCGTTGCGGCTAGCGGGAATCAAGAGACCCAGTACTTC | CSVAASGNQETQYF
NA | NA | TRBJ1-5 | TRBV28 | TGTGCCAGCAGTTCCACCCTAGCAACCCAGCCCCAGCATTTT | CASSSTLATQPQHF
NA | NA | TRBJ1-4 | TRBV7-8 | TGTGCCAGCAGCCCTCTAGGGGGTAATGAAAAACTGTTTTTT | CASSPLGGNEKLFF
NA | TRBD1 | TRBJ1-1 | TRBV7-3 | TGTGCCAGCAGCCAAGACAGGGACACTGAAGCTTTCTTT | CASSQDRDTEAFF
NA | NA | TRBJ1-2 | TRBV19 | TGTGCCAGTAGTACTACTCAAGTTTATGGCTACACCTTC | CASSTTQVYGYTF
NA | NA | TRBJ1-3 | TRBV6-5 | TGTGCCAGCAGGGAGACAGTAGTTGGAAACACCATATATTTT | CASRETVVGNTIYF
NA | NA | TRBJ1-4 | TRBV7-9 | TGTGCCAGCAGCTCGCCACTAGAGAATGCTAATGAAAAACTGTTTTTT | CASSSPLENANEKLFF
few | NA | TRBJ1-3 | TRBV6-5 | TGTGCCAGCAGTCCGCTGGGCACAGACACCATATATTTT | CASSPLGTDTIYF
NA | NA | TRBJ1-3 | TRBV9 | TGTGCCAGCTCGCTTGGGCCGGGAAACACCATATATTTT | CASSLGPGNTIYF
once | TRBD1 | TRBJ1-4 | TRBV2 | TGTGCCAGCACCCCGACAGGGTGGAATGAAAAACTGTTTTTT | CASTPTGWNEKLFF
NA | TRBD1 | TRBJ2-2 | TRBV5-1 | TGCGCCAGCAGACCCCGACAGGGTTTGGGCACCGGGGAGCTGTTTTTT | CASRPRQGLGTGELFF
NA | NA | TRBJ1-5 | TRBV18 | TGTGCCAGCTCAGCGAGCGCAAACCCTGGTCAGCCCCAGCATTTT | CASSASANPGQPQHF
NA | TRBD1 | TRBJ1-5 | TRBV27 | TGTGCCAGCAGTTTTTTGGGACAGGGGAATCAGCCCCAGCATTTT | CASSFLGQGNQPQHF
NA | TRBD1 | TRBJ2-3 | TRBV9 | TGTGCCAGCAGCTTACCGGGACAGGGTTGGGCGGATACGCAGTATTTT | CASSLPGQGWADTQYF
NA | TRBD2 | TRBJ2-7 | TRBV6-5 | TGTGCCAGCAGTACCACGGGGGGGCAGTTCTACGAGCAGTACTTC | CASSTTGGQFYEQYF
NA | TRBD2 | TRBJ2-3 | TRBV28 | TGTGCCAGCAGCCGCCTAGCGGGAGGCTGGGCGTCTGATACGCAGTATTTT | CASSRLAGGWASDTQYF